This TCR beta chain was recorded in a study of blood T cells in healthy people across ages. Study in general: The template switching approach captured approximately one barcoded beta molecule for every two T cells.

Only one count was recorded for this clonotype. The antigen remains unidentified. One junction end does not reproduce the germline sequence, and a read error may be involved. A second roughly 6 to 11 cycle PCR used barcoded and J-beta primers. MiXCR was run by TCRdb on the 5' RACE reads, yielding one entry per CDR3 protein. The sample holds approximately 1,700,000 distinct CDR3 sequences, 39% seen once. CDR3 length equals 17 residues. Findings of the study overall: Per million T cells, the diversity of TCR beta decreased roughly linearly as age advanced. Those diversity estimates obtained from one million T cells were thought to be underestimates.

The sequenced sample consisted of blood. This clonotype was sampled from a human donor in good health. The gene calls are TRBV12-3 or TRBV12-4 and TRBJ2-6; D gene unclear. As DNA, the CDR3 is TGTGCCTGCAGTAAAGTGATTCTGGGATCTGGGGCCAACGTCCTGACTTTC. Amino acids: CACSKVILGSGANVLTF.